The entry below gives a single T cell receptor beta chain sequence along with its context. Its specificity is not known. The data originate from a study of blood T cells in healthy people across ages. Study-wide background: Capture by template switching was about one barcoded beta molecule per two T cells.

Healthy Caucasian individuals from Russia aged roughly 6 to 100 were enrolled as donors. It was with a sample-barcoded 5' primer and a J-beta primer mix that a second PCR of about 6 to 12 cycles was run. One entry per CDR3 protein, called by TCRdb with MiXCR from the 5' RACE reads. Of around 1,500,000 distinct CDR3 sequences in the sample, 42% were seen once. The CDR3 sequence is 13 residues long. Germline CDR1 reads MNHEY; CDR2 reads SVGAGI. The germline V and J ends were trimmed by 1 base and 6 bases, with 8 bases remaining between them. Study-wide results and caveats: Diversity was estimated from one million T cells, and these estimates were considered underestimates. The long-lived group displayed more naive CD4+ cells, plus higher diversity, than the aged donors did.

This TCR derives from a woman under 30 in good health. The material sequenced was blood. The chain links TRBV6-5 to TRBJ2-3, with no clear D. The CDR3 sequence: CASSYYGRDTQYF. The CDR3 region has the DNA TGTGCCAGCAGTTACTATGGGCGCGATACGCAGTATTTT.